The 20 T cell receptor beta chains in this list originate from one sample, sequenced in a study of cytomegalovirus exposure and HLA in healthy donors. The PCR employed 60 Vbeta primers together with 13 Jbeta primers. The table came from immunoSEQ multiplex PCR; TCRdb's copy has only in-frame clones and leaves some out. The table includes some 120,000 clones, 65% to 80% detected once. What was sequenced was PBMCs. All receptors derive from a man in his thirties or forties in good health and CMV-seronegative.

V and J are TRBV18 and TRBJ2-6, with D hard to call. With 1 base removed from V and 4 bases from J, the gap between germline ends came to 14 bases. Germline values: CDR1 KGHSH, CDR2 LQKENI. The CDR3 runs to 17 residues. CDR3 protein: CASSPRSPGSGANVLTF. CDR3 nucleotides: TGTGCCAGCTCACCACGTTCCCCGGGTTCAGGGGCCAACGTCCTGACTTTC.

The chain recombines TRBV27 with TRBJ2-4, with D perhaps matching TRBD1 (6 bases). The CDR3 has 13 residues. Germline CDR1 is MNHEY and CDR2 is SMNVEV (reference sequence). Between the trimmed V and J ends, which lost 6 bases and 7 bases, there was a span of 13 bases. The CDR3 sequence: CASRYRQENIQYF. The CDR3 coding sequence is TGTGCCAGCAGATACCGACAGGAGAACATTCAGTACTTC.

The V and J genes are TRBV19 and TRBJ2-1; TRBD2 matches at 7 bases. V lost 5 bases to trimming and J lost 6 bases; unmatched junction nucleotides: 13. Germline CDR1 is LNHDA and CDR2 is SQIVND (reference sequence). This CDR3 has 16 residues. The CDR3 sequence: CASSPSGRESFNEQFF. CDR3 DNA sequence: TGTGCCAGTAGTCCGTCTGGGCGGGAGAGTTTCAATGAGCAGTTCTTC.

The chain couples TRBV2 to TRBJ2-1; TRBD2 agrees at 10 bases. Trimming at V came to 7 bases and at J to 9 bases, leaving 9 bases not matched to a gene. This CDR3 spans 14 amino acids. The germline gives CDR1 SNHLY, CDR2 FYNNEI. The CDR3 DNA reads as TGTGCCAGCACCGGACTAGCGGAGGGGGGTGAGCAGTTCTTC. Amino acids: CASTGLAEGGEQFF.

To note about this clone: Likely a read error: the CDR3 ends without its conserved phenylalanine or tryptophan. V usage is TRBV30 and J usage is TRBJ1-2; D ambiguous. The germline V and J ends were trimmed by 7 bases and 2 bases, with 23 bases remaining between them. CDR3 size: 16 residues. Germline CDR1 GTSNPN, CDR2 SVGIG (reference sequence). The CDR3 nucleotides read TGTGCCTCTTTCGGAGGAGACTCTTCCCCAAACTATGGCTACACCCTC. Translation: CASFGGDSSPNYGYTL.

CDR3 protein: CASSFTGYNEQFF. CDR3 nucleotide sequence: TGTGCCAGCAGTTTCACAGGGTACAATGAGCAGTTCTTC. J is TRBJ2-1 and V is TRBV6-6; maybe TRBD1 (6 bases). The CDR3 contains 13 residues. V was cut by 4 bases and J by 4 bases, with 8 bases left in between. Germline V gene lookup returns CDR1 MNHNY and CDR2 SVGAGI (reference sequence).

The rearrangement links TRBV4-3 to TRBJ2-7; the D gene is possibly TRBD2 (6 bases). Germline-derived CDR1 and CDR2 are LGHNA and YSLEER. Deletions cut 0 bases from V and 6 bases from J, with 12 bases between. This CDR3 is built from 14 residues. CDR3 residues: CASSQDTRLGEQYF. Here the CDR3 DNA reads TGCGCCAGCAGCCAAGATACGAGACTAGGCGAGCAGTACTTC.

The J gene is TRBJ2-1, the V gene TRBV13, with 9 positions matching TRBD2. This CDR3 has 16 amino acids. V lost 5 bases, J lost 4 bases, and 9 bases stayed unmatched. Germline CDR1 is PRHDT and CDR2 is FYEKMQ (reference sequence). CDR3 sequence: CASSNPGLARYNEQFF. CDR3 in DNA: TGTGCCAGCAGCAATCCGGGACTAGCAAGGTACAATGAGCAGTTCTTC. Drawing the rest from reference TRBV13 and TRBJ2-1, the complete variable domain is AAGVIQSPRHLIKEKRETATLKCYPIPRHDTVYWYQQGPGQDPQFLISFYEKMQSDKGSIPDRFSAQQFSDYHSELNMSSLELGDSALYFCASSNPGLARYNEQFFGPGTRLTVL.

The V and J genes are TRBV4-1 and TRBJ2-3, with D tentatively TRBD1 (6 bases). Germline-derived CDR1 and CDR2 are MGHRA and YSYEKL. CDR3 length equals 17 residues. V lost 3 bases to trimming and J lost 3 bases, with 19 bases between them. Here the CDR3 DNA reads TGCGCCAGCAGCCAGCAGGGTCCAGGGGTATCGACAGATACGCAGTATTTT. It specifies CASSQQGPGVSTDTQYF.

J is TRBJ2-2 and V is TRBV11-3; no reliable D call. CDR3 length: 13 amino acids. The germline gives CDR1 SGHNT, CDR2 YENEEA. V was clipped by 5 bases and J by 6 bases, with 10 bases between them. The CDR3 sequence: CASSVKIAGELFF. CDR3 nucleotides: TGTGCCAGCAGCGTAAAAATAGCCGGGGAGCTGTTTTTT.

This chain connects TRBV10-3 to TRBJ2-1; 7 bases map to TRBD1. V lost 6 bases, J lost 8 bases, and 4 bases stayed unmatched. Germline values: CDR1 ENHRY, CDR2 SYGVKD. This CDR3 is built from 12 residues. The CDR3 sequence is CAIRTQGYEQFF. CDR3 in DNA: TGTGCCATCAGGACACAGGGGTATGAGCAGTTCTTC.

The chain is built from TRBV30 and TRBJ1-2, with 7 nucleotides matching TRBD1. Germline trimming cut 0 bases from V and 2 bases from J; bases unmatched to any gene: 3. CDR3 length equals 14 residues. Germline CDR1 reads GTSNPN; CDR2 reads SVGIG (reference sequence). Written as DNA, the CDR3 is TGTGCCTGGAGTGTCGGGACAGCCAACTATGGCTACACCTTC. Its protein is CAWSVGTANYGYTF.

This rearrangement joins TRBV5-4 to TRBJ1-2, with D perhaps matching TRBD1 (6 bases). From germline, CDR1 is SGHNT and CDR2 YYREEE (reference sequence). The CDR3 runs to 13 residues. V dropped 2 bases and J dropped 4 bases, with 9 bases sitting between them. This CDR3 is CASSLTGFYGYTF. The CDR3 DNA reads TGTGCCAGCAGCTTAACAGGGTTCTATGGCTACACCTTC.

The genes are TRBV7-9 and TRBJ2-2, with 8 bases fitting TRBD2. J gave up 4 bases and V 0 bases, and 1 base lay outside the gene matches. The CDR3 has 15 residues. CDR1 and CDR2 (germline): SEHNR, FQNEAQ (reference sequence). CDR3 loop: CASSLAGRGTGELFF. The CDR3 coding sequence is TGTGCCAGCAGCTTAGCCGGGAGGGGCACCGGGGAGCTGTTTTTT.

The chain carries TRBV7-2 and TRBJ1-1, with D possibly being TRBD1 (6 bases). Trimming stripped 1 base from V and 5 bases from J, with 23 bases between. This CDR3 region has 18 residues. CDR1 SGHTA and CDR2 FQGNSA come from the germline V gene. CDR3 DNA: TGTGCCAGCAGCTTAGTGCTGTACAGGGAGTCGGGGAAGACTGAAGCTTTCTTT. Translated, it gives CASSLVLYRESGKTEAFF. Filled out from reference TRBV7-2 and TRBJ1-1, the complete variable domain reads GAGVSQSPSNKVTEKGKDVELRCDPISGHTALYWYRQSLGQGLEFLIYFQGNSAPDKSGLPSDRFSAERTGGSVSTLTIQRTQQEDSAVYLCASSLVLYRESGKTEAFFGQGTRLTVV.

The rearrangement links TRBV28 to TRBJ2-5; 11 nucleotides match TRBD1. The CDR3 runs to 16 residues. Trimming took 3 bases from V and 2 from J; bases not matched to a gene: 5. CDR1 MDHEN and CDR2 SYDVKM come from the germline V gene. The CDR3 here is CASSFPRDRGQETQYF. CDR3 bases: TGTGCCAGCAGTTTCCCCCGGGACAGGGGGCAAGAGACCCAGTACTTC.

The V and J genes are TRBV7-9 and TRBJ2-5; TRBD2 might be the D (5 bases). Germline CDR1 is SEHNR and CDR2 is FQNEAQ (reference sequence). Trimming took 3 bases from V and 3 from J, leaving 11 bases between them. CDR3 length equals 14 residues. The CDR3 sequence is CASSFRTGEETQYF. DNA of the CDR3: TGTGCCAGCAGCTTTAGGACTGGGGAAGAGACCCAGTACTTC.

The rearrangement joins TRBV6-6 to TRBJ2-7; D is perhaps TRBD1 (5 bases). Deletions cut 4 bases from V and 3 bases from J, with 16 bases between. Germline V gene data show CDR1 as MNHNY and CDR2 as SVGAGI (reference sequence). The CDR3 is 15 residues long. The CDR3 reads CASSSRAKELYEQYF. Written as DNA, the CDR3 is TGTGCCAGCAGTTCCAGGGCCAAGGAACTCTACGAGCAGTACTTC.

This rearrangement joins TRBV28 to TRBJ1-2, with D hard to call. V lost 5 bases, J lost 12 bases, and 16 bases lay in between. CDR3 length: 12 residues. Germline CDR1 is MDHEN and CDR2 is SYDVKM. The CDR3 protein is CASSPTPLTNTF. The CDR3 bases are TGTGCCAGCAGTCCCACCCCCCTGACAAACACCTTC.

The genes are TRBV28 and TRBJ1-4; 8 positions agree with TRBD1. Germline loops: CDR1 MDHEN, CDR2 SYDVKM. The junction had 5 bases not matched to a gene; V was cut back by 6 bases and J by 5 bases. The CDR3 contains 14 residues. The CDR3, as DNA: TGTGCCAGCAGGACGGGACAGGCAAATGAAAAACTGTTTTTT. The encoded protein is CASRTGQANEKLFF.